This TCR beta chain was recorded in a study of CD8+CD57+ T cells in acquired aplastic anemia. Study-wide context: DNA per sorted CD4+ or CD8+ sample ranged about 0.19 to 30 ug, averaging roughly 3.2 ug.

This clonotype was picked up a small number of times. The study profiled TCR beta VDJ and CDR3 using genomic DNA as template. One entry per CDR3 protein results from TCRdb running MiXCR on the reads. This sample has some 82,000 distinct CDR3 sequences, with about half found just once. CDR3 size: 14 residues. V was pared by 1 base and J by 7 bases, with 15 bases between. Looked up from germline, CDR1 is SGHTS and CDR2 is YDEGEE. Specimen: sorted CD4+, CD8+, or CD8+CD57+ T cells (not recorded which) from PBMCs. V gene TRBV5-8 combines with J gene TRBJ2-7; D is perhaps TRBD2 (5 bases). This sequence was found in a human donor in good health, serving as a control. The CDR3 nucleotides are TGTGCCAGCAGCTTGTCCGGGAACCAAGGGGAGCAGTACTTC. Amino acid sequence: CASSLSGNQGEQYF.